This T cell receptor beta chain derives from a study of control samples from healthy donors and cancer patients. Per the germline V gene, CDR1 is SNHLY and CDR2 is FYNNEI. The CDR3 runs to 14 residues. J was trimmed by 2 bases and V by 6 bases; bases with no gene match: 2. Sequencing was performed with immunoSEQ multiplex PCR; in TCRdb, only in-frame clones are kept and a portion is missing. The sample carries about 190,000 clones, around 93% recorded once. The TCR sequence derives from a man in his thirties or forties in good health. The sample taken for sequencing was blood. The genes are TRBV2 and TRBJ1-5, with TRBD1 matching 9 bases. The chain's CDR3 is CASRRQGGNQPQHF. The CDR3 DNA reads TGTGCCAGCAGAAGACAGGGGGGCAATCAGCCCCAGCATTTT.